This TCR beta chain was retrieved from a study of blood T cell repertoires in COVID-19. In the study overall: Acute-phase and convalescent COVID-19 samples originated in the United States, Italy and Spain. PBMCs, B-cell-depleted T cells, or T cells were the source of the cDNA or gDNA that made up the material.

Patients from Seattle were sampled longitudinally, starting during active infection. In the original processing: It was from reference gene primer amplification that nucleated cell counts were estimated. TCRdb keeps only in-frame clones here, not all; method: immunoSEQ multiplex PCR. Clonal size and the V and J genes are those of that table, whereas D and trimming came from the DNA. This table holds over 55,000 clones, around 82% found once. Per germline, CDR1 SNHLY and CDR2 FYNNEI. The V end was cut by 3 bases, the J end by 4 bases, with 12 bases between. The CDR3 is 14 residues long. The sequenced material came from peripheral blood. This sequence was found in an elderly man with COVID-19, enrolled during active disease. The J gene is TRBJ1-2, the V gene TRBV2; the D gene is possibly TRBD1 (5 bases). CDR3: CASSDVSGLYGYTF. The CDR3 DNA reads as TGTGCCAGCAGTGATGTTTCGGGACTCTATGGCTACACCTTC.